These T cell receptor beta chains were read from a single sample in a study of blood T cell repertoires in COVID-19. Libraries were prepared by immunoSEQ multiplex PCR; TCRdb keeps only in-frame clonotypes and omits some of them. This sample has hundreds of thousands of clones; 85% to 90% occur once, and the top ten carry over 12%. Sequenced input: PBMCs or T cells enriched from blood (not recorded which). Receptors originate from a man aged 25 to 40 who had been exposed to COVID-19. Both conserved end residues are part of each CDR3. A D gene is named only where the DNA matches it firmly. Clone size is stated in some rows and not others, as once, few, many or a class when expanded.

v_gene	abundance	j_gene	d_gene	CDR3nt	CDR3aa
TRBV11-2	NA	TRBJ1-4	NA	TGTGCCAGCAGCTTAGGACAGACCTTTGCAACTAATGAAAAACTGTTTTTT	CASSLGQTFATNEKLFF
TRBV2	NA	TRBJ2-1	NA	TGTGCCAGCAGTGAAGAACAGGGAATCGAGCAGTTCTTC	CASSEEQGIEQFF
TRBV3-1/TRBV3-2	NA	TRBJ2-7	TRBD1	TGTGCCAGCAGCCCCCGGGACAGCATCTACGAGCAGTACTTC	CASSPRDSIYEQYF
TRBV23-1	NA	TRBJ2-7	NA	TGCGCCCACTTGGCAGGGCCCACCTACGAGCAGTACTTC	CAHLAGPTYEQYF
TRBV4-2	NA	TRBJ2-3	TRBD1	TGTGCCAGCAGCCTTACCGGGACAGGGGCAACAGATACGCAGTATTTT	CASSLTGTGATDTQYF
TRBV13	NA	TRBJ1-2	TRBD1	TGTGCCAGCAGCCCCTCCCGGACAGGGCTGTATGGCTACACCTTC	CASSPSRTGLYGYTF
TRBV3-1/TRBV3-2	NA	TRBJ2-3	TRBD2	TGTGCCAGCAGCCAAGGGACTAGCGTTAGCACAGATACGCAGTATTTT	CASSQGTSVSTDTQYF
TRBV11-2	NA	TRBJ2-5	NA	TGTGCCAGCAGCTTAGATCTAGTTTTCGGCAGAAACGATTGGGAGACCCAGTACTTC	CASSLDLVFGRNDWETQYF
TRBV25-1	NA	TRBJ2-7	NA	TGTGCCAGCAGTGAACCGGGACTCATCTCCTACGAGCAGTACTTC	CASSEPGLISYEQYF
TRBV6-2/TRBV6-3	NA	TRBJ2-1	TRBD2	TGTGCCAGCAGTTGGGGTTTAGCGGGGGGGCTCTTATATGAGCAGTTCTTC	CASSWGLAGGLLYEQFF
TRBV6-4	NA	TRBJ1-3	TRBD1	TGTGCCAGCAGTGACGGGACAGGGTCCTCTGGAAACACCATATATTTT	CASSDGTGSSGNTIYF
TRBV7-9	NA	TRBJ1-3	TRBD1	TGTGCCAGCAGCAAGGACAGGGCCAACTCTGGAAACACCATATATTTT	CASSKDRANSGNTIYF
TRBV6-5	NA	TRBJ2-6	NA	TGTGCCAGCAGTTACTCTCGGGGGGCCAACGTCCTGACTTTC	CASSYSRGANVLTF
TRBV6-2/TRBV6-3	NA	TRBJ1-6	NA	TGTGCCAGCAGTCCGCCGGGACTACTTAATTCACCCCTCCACTTT	CASSPPGLLNSPLHF
TRBV7-2	NA	TRBJ1-2	TRBD1	TGTGCCAGCAGCGCCCGGACAGGGGTTCGGTATGGCTACACCTTC	CASSARTGVRYGYTF
TRBV4-1	once	TRBJ1-5	NA	TGCGCCAGCAGCCACCCAGGGATGAGTCAGCCCCAGCATTTT	CASSHPGMSQPQHF
TRBV11-2	once	TRBJ1-1	NA	TGTGCCAGCAGGCCCTCGCCCACAACTGAAGCTTTCTTT	CASRPSPTTEAFF
TRBV5-1	NA	TRBJ2-3	NA	TGCGCCAGCAGCTTGGAAGTGGCAGGGGTATCTGATACGCAGTATTTT	CASSLEVAGVSDTQYF
TRBV11-2	NA	TRBJ2-5	TRBD2	TGTGCCAGCAGCACCTCTAGCGGGGGGGCTGGAGAGACCCAGTACTTC	CASSTSSGGAGETQYF
TRBV5-8	NA	TRBJ2-3	NA	TGTGCCAGCAGTTGGGGGGGACAGGAGGCAGATACGCAGTATTTT	CASSWGGQEADTQYF
TRBV4-1	NA	TRBJ1-4	NA	TGCGCCAGCAGCCAAGTTGGTGCCGAGCGTGCAACTAATGAAAAACTGTTTTTT	CASSQVGAERATNEKLFF
TRBV19	NA	TRBJ1-4	NA	TGTGCCAGTGGGTCTGCGGGAAAACTGTTTTTT	CASGSAGKLFF
TRBV6-2/TRBV6-3	once	TRBJ2-4	NA	TGTGCCAGCAGCTCGAGAGGGAGGTCCGGGGTGGACATTCAGTACTTC	CASSSRGRSGVDIQYF
TRBV9	NA	TRBJ2-7	TRBD2	TGTGCCAGCAGCGTAGGTGATAGCGGGGGCTACGAGCAGTACTTC	CASSVGDSGGYEQYF
TRBV5-4	few	TRBJ1-1	NA	TGTGCCAGCAGCTTGGCCATGGGGGCGGTGGACACTGAAGCTTTCTTT	CASSLAMGAVDTEAFF
TRBV6-5	NA	TRBJ2-7	TRBD2	TGTGCCAGCAGTTACTCACCTAGCGGGGGATCCTACGAGCAGTACTTC	CASSYSPSGGSYEQYF
TRBV3-1/TRBV3-2	many	TRBJ1-3	NA	TGTGCCAGCAGCCAAGACACATTCTCTGGAAACACCATATATTTT	CASSQDTFSGNTIYF
TRBV11-1	NA	TRBJ2-3	NA	TGTGCCAGCAGCTTAGTGTTAGAAGGGGCAGATACGCAGTATTTT	CASSLVLEGADTQYF
TRBV10-3	NA	TRBJ1-5	NA	TGTGCCATCAGTGAGGGGTATGGGGGACTGAGCAATCAGCCCCAGCATTTT	CAISEGYGGLSNQPQHF
TRBV24-1	NA	TRBJ2-1	TRBD1	TGTGCCACCAGCCCCGGGACAGGGGTATTCAATGAGCAGTTCTTC	CATSPGTGVFNEQFF
TRBV6-4	NA	TRBJ2-2	TRBD2	TGTGCCAGCAGTGCCGGGACTAGCGGGGGACTCACCGGGGAGCTGTTTTTT	CASSAGTSGGLTGELFF
TRBV18	NA	TRBJ2-7	NA	TGTGCCAGCTCACCTGCCTCCCGAGGGTTCTACGAGCAGTACTTC	CASSPASRGFYEQYF
TRBV27	NA	TRBJ2-2	TRBD1	TGTGCCAGCAGTTTATCTACGCGTCCAGGGGGCACCGGGGAGCTGTTTTTT	CASSLSTRPGGTGELFF
TRBV3-1/TRBV3-2	NA	TRBJ2-2	NA	TGTGCCAGCAGCCACGGACTAACGTCGAACACCGGGGAGCTGTTTTTT	CASSHGLTSNTGELFF
TRBV7-5	NA	TRBJ2-3	NA	TGTGTCAGAAGCTTAAGGCTACAGGGACTAACAGATACGCAGTATTTT	CVRSLRLQGLTDTQYF
TRBV15	NA	TRBJ2-7	NA	TGTGCCACCAGCAGCCGTATGACTAGCTACGAGCAGTACTTC	CATSSRMTSYEQYF
TRBV3-1/TRBV3-2	NA	TRBJ1-3	TRBD1	TGTGCCAGCAGCCACCCCGGGACAGGGTGGGGAAACACCATATATTTT	CASSHPGTGWGNTIYF
TRBV4-1	NA	TRBJ2-3	NA	TGCGCCAGCAGCCAAGGGGCAGGGAGCACAGATACGCAGTATTTT	CASSQGAGSTDTQYF
TRBV4-1	NA	TRBJ2-3	TRBD2	TGCGCCAGCAGCCAAATTAGCGGGGGGGGCACAGATACGCAGTATTTT	CASSQISGGGTDTQYF
TRBV15	NA	TRBJ1-1	NA	TGTGCCACCAGCAGAACAGGGACTGAAGCTTTCTTT	CATSRTGTEAFF
TRBV29-1	NA	TRBJ1-4	TRBD1	TGCAGCGTTCGTTCCGGGACAGAGAATGAAAAACTGTTTTTT	CSVRSGTENEKLFF